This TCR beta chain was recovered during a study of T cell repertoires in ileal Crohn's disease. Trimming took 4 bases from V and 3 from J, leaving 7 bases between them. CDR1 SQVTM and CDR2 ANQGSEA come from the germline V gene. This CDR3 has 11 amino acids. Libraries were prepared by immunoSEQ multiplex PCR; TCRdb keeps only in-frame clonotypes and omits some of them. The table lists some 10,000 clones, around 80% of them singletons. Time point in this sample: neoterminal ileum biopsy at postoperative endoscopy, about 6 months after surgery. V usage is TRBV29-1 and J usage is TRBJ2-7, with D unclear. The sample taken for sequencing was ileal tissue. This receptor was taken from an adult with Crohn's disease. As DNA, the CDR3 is TGCAGCGTTGCTCGCGGCTACGAGCAGTACTTC. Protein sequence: CSVARGYEQYF.